This T cell receptor beta chain was documented in a study of T cell responses to AZD1222 COVID-19 vaccine. The CDR3 spans 14 residues. V was pared by 0 bases and J by 11 bases, with 17 bases between. CDR1 SGHDT and CDR2 YYEEEE come from the germline V gene. Clones were read by immunoSEQ multiplex PCR, and TCRdb kept only the in-frame ones, dropping some. Of about 130,000 clones listed, roughly 89% are singletons. The receptor was derived from an adult in good health. The chain uses TRBV5-6 and TRBJ1-2; D is ambiguous. The sequenced sample was peripheral blood, obtained on day 0 of AZD1222 vaccination. CDR3 in DNA: TGTGCCAGCAGCTTGGCGGAGGATCGGTGGGATTACACCTTC. Its protein is CASSLAEDRWDYTF.